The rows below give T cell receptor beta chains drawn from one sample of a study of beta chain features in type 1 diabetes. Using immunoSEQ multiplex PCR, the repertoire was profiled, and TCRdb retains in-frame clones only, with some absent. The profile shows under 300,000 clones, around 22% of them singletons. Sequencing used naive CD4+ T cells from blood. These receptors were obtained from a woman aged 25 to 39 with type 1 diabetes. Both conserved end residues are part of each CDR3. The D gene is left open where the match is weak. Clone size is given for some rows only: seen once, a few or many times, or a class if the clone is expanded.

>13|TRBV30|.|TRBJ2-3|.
TGTGCCTGGACGGACAAGAGCACAGATACGCAGTATTTT
CAWTDKSTDTQYF
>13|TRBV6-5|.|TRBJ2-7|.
TGTGCCAGCCGGCAGGGATTGGGAAGTGCGCAGTACTTC
CASRQGLGSAQYF
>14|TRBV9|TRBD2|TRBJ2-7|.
TGTGCCAGCAGCTTCGGACTAGCGGGATACGAGCAGTACTTC
CASSFGLAGYEQYF
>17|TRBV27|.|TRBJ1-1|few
TGTGCCAGCAGTTACCGCTCTTCCGGGGGGAGGAACACTGAAGCTTTCTTT
CASSYRSSGGRNTEAFF
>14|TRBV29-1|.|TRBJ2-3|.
TGCAGCGTGCAAGGACAGCTAGTCTGGAATACGCAGTATTTT
CSVQGQLVWNTQYF
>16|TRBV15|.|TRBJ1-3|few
TGTGCCACCAGCAGAGTGTACGCGGGTTCTGGAAACACCATATATTTT
CATSRVYAGSGNTIYF
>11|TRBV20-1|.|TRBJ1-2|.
TGCAGTGCTAGGTTGGAGGGTGGCTACACCTTC
CSARLEGGYTF
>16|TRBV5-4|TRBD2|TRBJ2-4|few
TGTGCCAGCAGCAGCCTAGCGGGAGGAGCCAAAAACATTCAGTACTTC
CASSSLAGGAKNIQYF
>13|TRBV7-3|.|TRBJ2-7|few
TGTGCCAGCAGCTCACTTCCCCAGGACGAGCAGTACTTC
CASSSLPQDEQYF
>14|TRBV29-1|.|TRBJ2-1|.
TGCAGTCAACGGCGATTAGGGGATTACAATGAGCAGTTCTTC
CSQRRLGDYNEQFF
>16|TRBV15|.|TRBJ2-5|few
TGTGCCACAAGTCAGCACGCGACGGGTCTCCAAGAGACCCAGTACTTC
CATSQHATGLQETQYF
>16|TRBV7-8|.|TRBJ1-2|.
TGTGCCAGCAGCTTAGTAGTCCTGGGAGGGGGCTATGGCTACACCTTC
CASSLVVLGGGYGYTF
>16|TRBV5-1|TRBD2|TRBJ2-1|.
TGCGCCAGCAGCCCCGGGATCGGCGGGAGGAGGGATGAGCAGTTCTTC
CASSPGIGGRRDEQFF
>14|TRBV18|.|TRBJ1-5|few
TGTGCCAGCACCTCTGGGGAGAGCAATCAGCCCCAGCATTTT
CASTSGESNQPQHF
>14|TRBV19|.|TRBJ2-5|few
TGTGCCAGTAGTATGTTGGGCAAGCCAGAGACCCAGTACTTC
CASSMLGKPETQYF
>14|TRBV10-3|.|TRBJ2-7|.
TGTGCCATCAGGTTCACCAAGGAGGACTACGAGCAGTACTTC
CAIRFTKEDYEQYF
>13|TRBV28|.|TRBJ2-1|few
TGTGCCAGCAGCCTTTACAGAAACAATGAGCAGTTCTTC
CASSLYRNNEQFF